Listed below are T cell receptor beta chains from one sample, sequenced in a study of cytomegalovirus exposure and HLA in healthy donors. TCRdb's table, derived via immunoSEQ multiplex PCR, lists solely in-frame clones and lacks some. Among some 120,000 clones listed, approximately 80% were seen once. The sample was PBMCs. The receptors shown here come from a man aged 25-40 years in good health and CMV-seropositive. Both conserved end residues are part of each CDR3. Each record gives: V gene, D gene, J gene, clone size, CDR3 DNA, CDR3 protein. A D gene is named only where the DNA matches it firmly. Size is omitted from some rows. Given values are once, few, many or a class for expanded clones.

>TRBV6-5|NA|TRBJ1-2|few
TGTGCCAGCAGTAACAGGGATGGGTATGGCTACACCTTC
CASSNRDGYGYTF
>TRBV7-8|TRBD2|TRBJ2-1|few
TGTGCCAGCAGGTATAGCGGGAACTACAATGAGCAGTTCTTC
CASRYSGNYNEQFF
>TRBV18|NA|TRBJ1-4|NA
TGTGCCCGCTCCAGGGCCGGGAATGAAAAACTGTTTTTT
CARSRAGNEKLFF
>TRBV10-3|NA|TRBJ2-1|NA
TGTGCCATCAGTGAGTCGGGGGCGCCCCGCTACAATGAGCAGTTCTTC
CAISESGAPRYNEQFF
>TRBV29-1|TRBD1|TRBJ1-1|NA
TGCAGCTCCGCTACAGGGGGCACTGAAGCTTTCTTT
CSSATGGTEAFF
>TRBV9|TRBD2|TRBJ2-1|once
TGTGCCAGCAGCGTAGGACTAGCGGGAGCATCTGATGAGCAGTTCTTC
CASSVGLAGASDEQFF
>TRBV7-2|NA|TRBJ1-5|NA
TGTGCCAGCAGCTCCCAGGGGACTCAGCCCCAGCATTTT
CASSSQGTQPQHF
>TRBV5-1|TRBD1|TRBJ1-2|NA
TGCGCCAGCAGCGCCTGGACAGGGACTAACTATGGCTACACCTTC
CASSAWTGTNYGYTF
>TRBV11-2|NA|TRBJ2-7|NA
TGTGCCAGCAGCCAGGGGCCGACCGAGCAGTACTTC
CASSQGPTEQYF
>TRBV6-5|NA|TRBJ2-7|NA
TGTGCCAGCAGTTCAGGACATAACTCCTACGAGCAGTACTTC
CASSSGHNSYEQYF
>TRBV7-8|NA|TRBJ2-7|NA
TGTGCCAGCAGCTTCAGGACAGGGGCTAGCGGGAGTATCTACGAGCAGTACTTC
CASSFRTGASGSIYEQYF
>TRBV27|TRBD2|TRBJ2-3|NA
TGTGCCAGCAGTTCTAGCGGGAGGGGCGCAGATACGCAGTATTTT
CASSSSGRGADTQYF
>TRBV9|TRBD1|TRBJ1-1|NA
TGTGCCAGCAGCGCCCCAGGGGGCACTGAAGCTTTCTTT
CASSAPGGTEAFF
>TRBV6-1|TRBD1|TRBJ2-5|NA
TGTGCCAGCAGTGAAGCTCAAGGGACAGGGGGAGAGACCCAGTACTTC
CASSEAQGTGGETQYF
>TRBV9|NA|TRBJ1-1|NA
TGTGCCAGCAGCGTAGTTAACACGCCGAACACTGAAGCTTTCTTT
CASSVVNTPNTEAFF
>TRBV25-1|TRBD1|TRBJ1-2|NA
TGTGCCAGCAGTGAATGGACAGGGGATGGTCACACCTTC
CASSEWTGDGHTF
>TRBV30|NA|TRBJ1-2|NA
TGTGCCTGGAAGAGAGGTGGTAACTATGGCTACACCTTC
CAWKRGGNYGYTF
>TRBV7-6|TRBD2|TRBJ2-3|NA
TGTGCCAGCAGCTCCCTCGGACTAGCGGGAGGGGCAGATACGCAGTATTTT
CASSSLGLAGGADTQYF
>TRBV5-1|NA|TRBJ1-2|NA
TGCGCCAGCAGCTTAGATGGACAGAACTATGGCTACACCTTC
CASSLDGQNYGYTF
>TRBV13|NA|TRBJ2-3|NA
TGTGCCAGCAGCTTAGCTCGCGTAAGCACAGATACGCAGTATTTT
CASSLARVSTDTQYF